These T cell receptor beta chains were read from a single sample in a study of T cells in Graves' hyperthyroidism and ophthalmopathy. TCRdb called the multiplex PCR reads again in MiXCR, with one record for every CDR3 protein. The top ten clones hold less than 30% of a sample with 75,000 to 100,000 distinct CDR3 sequences, about half of them seen once. The specimen sequenced was blood. Receptor source: a woman aged 40 to 50 with Graves' hyperthyroidism. Each CDR3 is given with its conserved first and last residue. A D gene is named only where the DNA matches it firmly. Size is stated for part of the rows, as once, few or many counts, or as a class when the clone is expanded.

TRBV6-5	many	TRBD1	16	TRBJ1-5	CASSVEGQWRNQPQHF	TGTGCCAGCAGTGTTGAGGGACAGTGGCGCAATCAGCCCCAGCATTTT
TRBV5-8	many	.	15	TRBJ2-5	CASSERIFTVETQYF	TGTGCCAGCAGCGAGCGAATTTTCACGGTGGAGACCCAGTACTTC
TRBV2	.	.	15	TRBJ1-1	CASSAGVSPNTEAFF	TGTGCCAGCAGTGCAGGTGTGTCTCCGAACACTGAAGCTTTCTTT
TRBV5-1	many	.	14	TRBJ2-2	CASSLQGQTGELFF	TGCGCCAGCAGCTTGCAAGGGCAAACCGGGGAGCTGTTTTTT
TRBV6-6	many	TRBD2	14	TRBJ2-7	CASSYSGTTYEQYF	TGTGCCAGCAGTTACAGTGGGACTACCTACGAGCAGTACTTC
TRBV29-1	.	.	12	TRBJ2-5	CSVIYPGETQYF	TGCAGCGTTATCTATCCGGGGGAGACCCAGTACTTC
TRBV7-9	.	TRBD1	14	TRBJ2-5	CASSSGQAKETQYF	TGTGCCAGCAGTTCCGGACAGGCAAAAGAGACCCAGTACTTC
TRBV25-1	.	.	12	TRBJ1-1	CASGDPNTEAFF	TGTGCCTCAGGGGACCCGAACACTGAAGCTTTCTTT
TRBV7-8	.	TRBD2	14	TRBJ2-7	CASSMTAGTYEQYF	TGTGCCAGCAGCATGACAGCGGGAACCTACGAGCAGTACTTC
TRBV9	once	.	16	TRBJ2-5	CASSVEDPKARETQYF	TGTGCCAGCAGCGTTGAGGACCCTAAGGCGAGAGAGACCCAGTACTTC
TRBV7-9	.	.	15	TRBJ1-3	CASSLEQVQGHTIYF	TGTGCCAGCAGCTTAGAACAGGTCCAGGGACACACCATATATTTT
TRBV9	many	TRBD1	15	TRBJ1-3	CASSTDRGTGNTIYF	TGTGCCAGCAGCACGGACAGGGGAACTGGAAACACCATATATTTT
TRBV7-9	many	.	16	TRBJ1-2	CASRSTREGDAYGYTF	TGTGCCAGCAGATCTACTCGGGAAGGAGATGCCTATGGCTACACCTTC
TRBV7-2	many	.	13	TRBJ2-5	CASKLGVQETQYF	TGTGCCAGCAAACTAGGGGTCCAAGAGACCCAGTACTTC
TRBV14	many	TRBD1	13	TRBJ2-7	CASSPGTAYEQYF	TGTGCCAGCAGCCCCGGGACAGCCTACGAGCAGTACTTC
TRBV7-2	.	.	14	TRBJ1-3	CASSLQGFGNTIYF	TGTGCCAGCAGCTTACAGGGGTTTGGAAACACCATATATTTT
TRBV6-1	few	.	15	TRBJ1-1	CASSERLGLNTEAFF	TGTGCCAGCAGTGAACGTTTGGGTTTGAACACTGAAGCTTTCTTT
TRBV7-2	.	.	13	TRBJ2-2	CASSPRPAGELFF	TGTGCCAGCAGCCCACGGCCGGCCGGGGAGCTGTTTTTT
TRBV9	.	TRBD1	17	TRBJ1-5	CASSVGPSGQVLETQHF	TGTGCCAGCAGCGTGGGGCCCTCGGGACAGGTTTTGGAGACCCAGCATTTT
TRBV12-5	once	TRBD1	14	TRBJ1-6	CASGLGTGLMPLHF	TGTGCTAGTGGTTTGGGGACAGGCCTGATGCCCCTCCACTTT
TRBV2	many	TRBD2	16	TRBJ2-2	CASRGASGRAGGELFF	TGTGCCAGCAGGGGGGCTAGCGGGAGGGCCGGCGGGGAGCTGTTTTTT
TRBV4-1	few	.	15	TRBJ1-4	CASRQGIATNEKLFF	TGCGCCAGCAGACAGGGAATTGCAACTAATGAAAAACTGTTTTTT
TRBV27	many	.	13	TRBJ2-5	CASSLAGYETQYF	TGTGCCAGCAGTTTAGCAGGGTATGAGACCCAGTACTTC
TRBV10-3	once	TRBD1	13	TRBJ1-6	CAIQTGGGSPLHF	TGTGCCATTCAAACAGGGGGCGGCTCACCCCTCCACTTT
TRBV15	.	.	15	TRBJ2-5	CATSSRYRDGETQYF	TGTGCCACCAGCAGCCGCTACAGGGACGGCGAGACCCAGTACTTC
TRBV29-1	.	TRBD1	11	TRBJ1-2	CSVEGTGGNTF	TGCAGCGTTGAGGGGACAGGGGGCAATACCTTC
TRBV7-8	many	.	16	TRBJ2-6	CASSFSRLSGANVLTF	TGTGCCAGCAGCTTTTCTCGTCTCTCTGGGGCCAACGTCCTGACTTTC
TRBV2	.	.	14	TRBJ2-3	CASSGISGADTQYF	TGTGCCAGCAGTGGGATCTCTGGAGCAGATACGCAGTATTTT
TRBV29-1	many	.	16	TRBJ2-6	CSVARDVHSGANVLTF	TGCAGCGTTGCCAGGGATGTTCACTCTGGGGCCAACGTCCTGACTTTC
TRBV5-1	many	.	14	TRBJ1-5	CASSLEGDNQPQHF	TGCGCCAGCAGCTTGGAGGGTGACAATCAGCCCCAGCATTTT
TRBV29-1	.	.	13	TRBJ2-2	CSVEGRRTGELFF	TGCAGCGTTGAGGGCCGGCGTACAGGGGAGCTGTTTTTT
TRBV2	many	TRBD1	15	TRBJ2-2	CASSGGQAYTGELFF	TGTGCCAGCAGTGGGGGACAGGCCTACACCGGGGAGCTGTTTTTT
TRBV29-1	.	.	13	TRBJ2-7	CSVARDGRCEQYF	TGCAGCGTTGCTAGGGACGGGAGATGCGAGCAGTACTTC
TRBV7-9	once	TRBD1	13	TRBJ1-2	CASAGTAIYGYTF	TGTGCCAGCGCCGGGACAGCGATCTATGGCTACACCTTC
TRBV5-6	.	TRBD2	17	TRBJ2-3	CASSSPLAEPSTDTQYF	TGTGCCAGCAGCTCTCCTCTAGCGGAGCCTAGCACAGATACGCAGTATTTT
TRBV7-2	few	.	14	TRBJ2-7	CASIFTGGVGEQYF	TGTGCCAGCATTTTTACGGGGGGCGTGGGCGAGCAGTACTTC
TRBV7-2	.	.	16	TRBJ2-6	CASSLGVLSGANVLTF	TGTGCCAGCAGCTTGGGGGTGCTCTCTGGGGCCAACGTCCTGACTTTC
TRBV29-1	.	TRBD2	13	TRBJ2-5	CSVTSGVQETQYF	TGCAGCGTTACTAGCGGGGTTCAAGAGACCCAGTACTTC
TRBV29-1	few	TRBD1	13	TRBJ1-1	CSSVGATGVEAFF	TGCAGCTCCGTAGGGGCCACAGGGGTGGAAGCTTTCTTT
TRBV7-2	many	.	15	TRBJ1-4	CASSPGTLYNEKLFF	TGTGCCAGCAGTCCCGGGACACTTTATAATGAAAAACTGTTTTTT
TRBV29-1	.	TRBD1	20	TRBJ2-6	CSARPGTDNPHRSGANVLTF	TGCAGCGCCAGACCCGGGACAGACAACCCCCATCGGTCTGGGGCCAACGTCCTGACTTTC
TRBV25-1	.	.	9	TRBJ1-2	CASVMGYTF	TGTGCCAGCGTTATGGGCTACACCTTC
TRBV20-1	.	.	14	TRBJ1-6	CGARDPRNNSPLHF	TGCGGTGCTAGAGACCCCAGGAATAATTCACCCCTCCACTTT
TRBV7-9	many	.	13	TRBJ1-5	CASRGGPNQPQHF	TGTGCCAGCAGGGGAGGACCCAATCAGCCCCAGCATTTT